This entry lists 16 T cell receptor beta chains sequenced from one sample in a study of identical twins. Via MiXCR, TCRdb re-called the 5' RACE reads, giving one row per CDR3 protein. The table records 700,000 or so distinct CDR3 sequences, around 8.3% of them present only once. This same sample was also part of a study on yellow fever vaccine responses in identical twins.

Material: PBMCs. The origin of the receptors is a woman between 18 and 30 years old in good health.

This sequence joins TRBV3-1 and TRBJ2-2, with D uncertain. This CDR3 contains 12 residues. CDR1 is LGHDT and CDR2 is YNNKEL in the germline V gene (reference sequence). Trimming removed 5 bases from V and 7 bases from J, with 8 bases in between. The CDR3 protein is CASSTRSGELFF. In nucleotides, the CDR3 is TGTGCCAGCAGCACTCGAAGCGGGGAGCTGTTTTTT. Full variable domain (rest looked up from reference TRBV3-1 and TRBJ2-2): DTAVSQTPKYLVTQMGNDKSIKCEQNLGHDTMYWYKQDSKKFLKIMFSYNNKELIINETVPNRFSPKSPDKAHLNLHINSLELGDSAVYFCASSTRSGELFFGEGSRLTVL.

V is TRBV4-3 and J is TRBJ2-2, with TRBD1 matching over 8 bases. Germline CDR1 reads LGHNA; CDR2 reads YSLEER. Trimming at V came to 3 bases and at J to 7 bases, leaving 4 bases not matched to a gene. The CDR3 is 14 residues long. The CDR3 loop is CASSQDRVVGELFF. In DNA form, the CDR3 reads TGCGCCAGCAGCCAGGACAGGGTGGTCGGGGAGCTGTTTTTT.

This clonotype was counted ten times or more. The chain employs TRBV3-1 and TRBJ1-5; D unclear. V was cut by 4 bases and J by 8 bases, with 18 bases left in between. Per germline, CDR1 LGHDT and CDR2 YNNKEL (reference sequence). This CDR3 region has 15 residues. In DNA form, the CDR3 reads TGTGCCAGCAGCCCTGATTTGACCCCCTTGGAGCCCCAGCATTTT. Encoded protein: CASSPDLTPLEPQHF.

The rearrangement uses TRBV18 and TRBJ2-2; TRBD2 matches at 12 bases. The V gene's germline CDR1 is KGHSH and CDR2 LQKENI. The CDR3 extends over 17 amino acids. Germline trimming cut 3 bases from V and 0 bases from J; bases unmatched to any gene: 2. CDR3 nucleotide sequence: TGTGCCAGCTCACCGTCTAGCGGGGGGGCGAACACCGGGGAGCTGTTTTTT. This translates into CASSPSSGGANTGELFF.

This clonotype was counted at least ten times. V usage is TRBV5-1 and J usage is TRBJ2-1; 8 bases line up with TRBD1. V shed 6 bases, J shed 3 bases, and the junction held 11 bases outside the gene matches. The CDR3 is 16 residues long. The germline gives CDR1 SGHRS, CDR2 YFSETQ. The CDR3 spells CASNLGQGTGYNEQFF. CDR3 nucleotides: TGCGCCAGCAATCTTGGACAGGGAACGGGCTACAATGAGCAGTTCTTC.

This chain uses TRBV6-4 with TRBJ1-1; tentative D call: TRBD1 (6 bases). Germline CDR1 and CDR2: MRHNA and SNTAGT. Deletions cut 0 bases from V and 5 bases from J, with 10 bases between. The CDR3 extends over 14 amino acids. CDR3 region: CASSDSGRGTEAFF. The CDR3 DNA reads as TGTGCCAGCAGTGACTCGGGCAGGGGAACTGAAGCTTTCTTT.

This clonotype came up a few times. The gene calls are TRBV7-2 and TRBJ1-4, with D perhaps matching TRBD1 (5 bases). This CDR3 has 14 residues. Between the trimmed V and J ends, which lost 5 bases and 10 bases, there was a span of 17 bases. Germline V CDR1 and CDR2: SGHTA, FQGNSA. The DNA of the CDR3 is TGTGCCAGCAGCCCTCCGGGGACCCAGGGAAAACTGTTTTTT. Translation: CASSPPGTQGKLFF.

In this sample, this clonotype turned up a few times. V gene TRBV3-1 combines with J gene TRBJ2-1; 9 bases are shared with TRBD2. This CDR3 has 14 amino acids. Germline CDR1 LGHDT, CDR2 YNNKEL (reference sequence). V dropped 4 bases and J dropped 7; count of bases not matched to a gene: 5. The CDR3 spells CASSRRGGHNEQFF. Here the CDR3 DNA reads TGTGCCAGCAGCCGGCGGGGGGGCCATAATGAGCAGTTCTTC.

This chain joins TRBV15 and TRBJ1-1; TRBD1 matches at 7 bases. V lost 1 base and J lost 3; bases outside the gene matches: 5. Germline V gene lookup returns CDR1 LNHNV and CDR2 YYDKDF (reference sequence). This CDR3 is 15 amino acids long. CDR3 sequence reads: CATSRGQGFYTEAFF. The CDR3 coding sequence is TGTGCCACCAGCAGAGGACAGGGATTCTACACTGAAGCTTTCTTT. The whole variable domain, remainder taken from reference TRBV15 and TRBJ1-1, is DAMVIQNPRYQVTQFGKPVTLSCSQTLNHNVMYWYQQKSSQAPKLLFHYYDKDFNNEADTPDNFQSRRPNTSFCFLDIRSPGLGDTAMYLCATSRGQGFYTEAFFGQGTRLTVV.

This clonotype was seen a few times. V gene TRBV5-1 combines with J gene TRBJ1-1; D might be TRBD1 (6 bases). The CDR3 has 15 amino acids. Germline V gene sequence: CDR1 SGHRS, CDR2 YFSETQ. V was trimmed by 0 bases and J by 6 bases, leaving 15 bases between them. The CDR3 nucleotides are TGCGCCAGCAGCTTGGAGGTCGTTGCAGGGGCTGAAGCTTTCTTT. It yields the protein CASSLEVVAGAEAFF.

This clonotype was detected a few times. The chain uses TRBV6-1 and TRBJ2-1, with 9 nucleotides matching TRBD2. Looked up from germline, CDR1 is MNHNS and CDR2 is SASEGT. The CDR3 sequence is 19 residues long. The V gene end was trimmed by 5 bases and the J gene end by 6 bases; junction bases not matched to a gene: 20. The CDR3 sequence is CASSPIREPGTSRTNEQFF. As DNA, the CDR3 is TGTGCCAGCAGTCCAATCCGAGAGCCCGGGACTAGCAGAACCAATGAGCAGTTCTTC.

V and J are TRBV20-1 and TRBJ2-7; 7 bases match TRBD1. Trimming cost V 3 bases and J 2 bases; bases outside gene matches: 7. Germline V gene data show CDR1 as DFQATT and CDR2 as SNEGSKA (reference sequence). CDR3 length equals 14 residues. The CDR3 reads CSASSGTATYEQYF. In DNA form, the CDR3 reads TGCAGTGCTAGCTCCGGGACAGCGACCTACGAGCAGTACTTC.

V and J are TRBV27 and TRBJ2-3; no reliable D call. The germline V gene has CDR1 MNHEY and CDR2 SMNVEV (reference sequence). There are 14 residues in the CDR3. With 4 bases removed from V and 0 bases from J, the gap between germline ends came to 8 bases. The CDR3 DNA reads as TGTGCCAGCAGTTGGGCGGATAGCACAGATACGCAGTATTTT. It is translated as CASSWADSTDTQYF.

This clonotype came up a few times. The CDR3 reads CASSFLAGVGYEQYF. The CDR3 DNA reads TGTGCCAGCAGCTTTTTAGCGGGAGTCGGATACGAGCAGTACTTC. The genes are TRBV7-2 and TRBJ2-7, with 9 positions matching TRBD2. CDR3 length: 15 residues. The V gene end was trimmed by 3 bases and the J gene end by 4 bases; junction bases not matched to a gene: 7. Germline V gives CDR1 SGHTA, CDR2 FQGNSA.

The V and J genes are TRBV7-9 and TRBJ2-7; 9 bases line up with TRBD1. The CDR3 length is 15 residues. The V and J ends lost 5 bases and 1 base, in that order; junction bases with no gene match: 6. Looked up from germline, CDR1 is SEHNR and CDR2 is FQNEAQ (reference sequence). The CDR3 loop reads CASSREGQGSYEQYF. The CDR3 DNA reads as TGTGCCAGCAGCCGCGAGGGACAGGGATCCTACGAGCAGTACTTC.

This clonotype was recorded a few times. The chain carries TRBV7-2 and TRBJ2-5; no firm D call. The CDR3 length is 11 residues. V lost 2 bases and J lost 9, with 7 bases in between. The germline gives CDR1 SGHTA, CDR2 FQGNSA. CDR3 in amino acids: CASSLFSAQYF. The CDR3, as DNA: TGTGCCAGCAGCTTATTTTCGGCCCAGTACTTC.